The T cell receptor beta chain under discussion was sequenced for a study of blood T cell repertoires in COVID-19. Authors' analysis steps: Nucleated cell counts were estimated from reference gene primer amplification. Generated by immunoSEQ multiplex PCR, the TCRdb table keeps only in-frame clones and is missing some. From that table come the V and J calls and clone size; the DNA was used to work out D and trimming. This sample has 250,000 to 350,000 clones, with more than 70% found just once. This CDR3 contains 15 residues. Germline-derived CDR1 and CDR2 are SGHRS and YFSETQ. The V end lost 6 bases, the J end lost 4 bases, and 19 bases lay between the germline ends.

The clonotype comes from a woman in her thirties with COVID-19, enrolled during active disease. Sequenced input: peripheral blood. The V gene is TRBV5-1, the J gene TRBJ1-1; D possibly corresponds to TRBD1 (5 bases). The CDR3 is CASTPDPGRSTEAFF. CDR3 sequence (DNA): TGCGCCAGCACCCCCGACCCAGGGCGGAGCACTGAAGCTTTCTTT. Full variable domain (missing parts from reference TRBV5-1 and TRBJ1-1): KAGVTQTPRYLIKTRGQQVTLSCSPISGHRSVSWYQQTPGQGLQFLFEYFSETQRNKGNFPGRFSGRQFSNSRSEMNVSTLELGDSALYLCASTPDPGRSTEAFFGQGTRLTVV.